Detailed here is one T cell receptor (beta chain). This receptor's antigen is unknown. There are no base qualities to consult, and no much larger clone falls within one base. Systemically healthy Caucasian individuals from Russia, roughly 40 in total and aged about 6 to 90 years, were included as donors. Each donor gave 8.5 to 10 milliliters of peripheral blood, collected into EDTA-treated Vacutainer tubes. Ficoll-Paque density-gradient centrifugation was used to isolate PBMCs, with at least 6.5 million per sample. Trizol reagent was used to extract total RNA from the PBMCs, yielding at least 5.5 micrograms per sample. For every donor, an aliquot of PBMCs went through flow cytometry to measure the percentages of naive CD45RAhigh/CD27high T cells. This record belongs to a study of blood T cells in healthy people across ages (dated by TCRdb to 2013 to 2016). Study-wide context: In model experiments, roughly one uniquely barcoded TCR beta cDNA molecule per two T cells was captured by template switching. To track age-related changes in TCR beta repertoire diversity, the study relied on deep sequencing normalized with unique cDNA molecular identifiers. Using the same blood draw, the study looked at two additional independent replicas of 1 million unique cDNA reads for two donors, one aged 18 to 30 and the other aged 80 or older. The donors were split into four age groups: young (average around 17 years), middle-aged (roughly 40), aged (approximately 59) and long-lived (roughly 86). Summary of the overall study and its limitations: Since profiling was done on bulk unsorted PBMCs, naive and antigen-experienced compartments could not be conclusively compared. Estimates of total diversity from one million sequenced T cells were regarded as lower bounds and underestimates. The long-lived group showed more naive CD4+ T cells, fewer expanded clones and increased TCR diversity than the aged group, suggesting age selection. Observed TCR beta diversity per million T cells fell roughly linearly with age, and a significant reduction was already apparent by age around 39. Donor CMV infection status was unknown, potentially confounding age-related changes in expanded clonotypes. There was a strong correlation between observed TCR beta diversity and the percentage of naive T cells measured by flow cytometry.

Libraries were prepared through 5' RACE. These reads were obtained on an Illumina HiSeq 2500. A second PCR of roughly 7 to 11 cycles was performed with a sample-barcoded 5' primer and a J-beta primer mix. A template-switch 5' adaptor carrying 12 random nucleotides introduced a unique molecular identifier onto each TCR beta cDNA molecule. Each sample yielded at least 2.5 million CDR3-containing paired-end reads. The Mint cDNA synthesis kit, primed by a TRBC-specific oligonucleotide, was used to synthesize first-strand cDNA from all RNA. Following uracil-DNA glycosylase treatment, all cDNA underwent a first 18-cycle PCR with the universal primers M1SS and BC2_uni_R. Per the source publication's procedure: For normalization, 1 million high-quality reads were randomly selected from each sample, with every read carrying a distinct molecular identifier. Instead of being binned into consensus sequences, reads with shared molecular identifiers were discarded. MiTCR, with a Q25 quality threshold and the strictest error-elimination algorithm, was used for CDR3 identification, clonotype clustering and error correction. A nonparametric unseen species model with Euler transformation was used to estimate a lower bound on total TCR beta diversity. TCRdb itself trimmed the public reads at Q25 with fastp, ran MiXCR and retained productive beta chains. Here each entry gathers all rows of one CDR3 protein and keeps the most common genes and DNA. The V and J calls were not made by the authors but by TCRdb's processing. Present in this sample are roughly 1 million distinct CDR3 sequences, almost 25% of which were seen just once. 0.65% to 0.95% of the sample is held by the ten biggest clonotypes.

The CDR3 starts with the cysteine, ends with the phenylalanine, and has 14 residues. The sequence is cut down to CDR3 DNA, 42 bases in frame from base 1. The germline V end is reduced by 6 bases and the J end by 6 bases; junction bases left unmatched: 10. The same data also contributed to another study, on T cells of mothers and their children. That second publication adds: Nine systemically healthy Caucasian individuals, comprising three mothers and their six children, were included as donors. cDNA synthesis consumed the entire amount of extracted RNA, loaded at approximately 1.6 ug RNA in each 15 ul reaction. In the second PCR, the M1S primer introduced both the sample barcodes and 2-4 random nucleotides. Over 9 million TCR beta CDR3 reads were obtained for each mother, and some 3 million reads were obtained for each child. TCR recombination output is similarly shaped by thymic selection in related and unrelated pairs, with a minor effect exerted by inherited differences. Normalized repertoire overlap in related mother-child pairs was always slightly higher than in unrelated mother-child pairs, but the difference was never significant. With a sensitivity of approximately 100 clones per million clonotypes, no persistent microchimeric T cell clones were detected. The study used deep NGS to compare TCR beta repertoires of mothers and children, seeking features distinguishing related mother-child pairs from unrelated individuals. On average, the children were about 12 +/- 4 years old, while the mothers were 40 +/- 4 years old. After adapters were ligated using NEBNext reagents, the libraries underwent 100+100 nt paired-end sequencing on an Illumina HiSeq 2000. Mother and child libraries were prepared a month apart and sequenced in separate runs to prevent cross-contamination. Each donor had between about 450,000 and 2,100,000 distinct TCR beta clonotypes identified. Naive TCR beta clonotypes were estimated from low-frequency clonotypes matched to each donor's FACS-determined naive share, without sorting.

This TCR was sampled from a girl aged 2-10 years in good health. Specimen: blood. The rearranged chain carries TRBV12-3 or TRBV12-4 and TRBJ1-2; 7 central nucleotides agree with TRBD1. The bases are TGTGCCAGCAGACGCAAGGGGGCGCTCGATGGCTACACCTTC. Its translation is CASRRKGALDGYTF.